These 23 T cell receptor beta chains came from one sample sequenced in a study of CXCR3 chemokines and chemotherapy response in bladder cancer. TCRdb itself ran the PCR reads through MiXCR, one entry per CDR3 protein. Of about 8,600 distinct CDR3 sequences listed, roughly 12% are singletons. Sampling was performed from a patient whose treatment included neoadjuvant chemotherapy. The receptors were sampled from a human donor with bladder cancer that responded to neoadjuvant chemotherapy.

This clonotype qualifies as medium-sized. This chain links TRBV6-6 with TRBJ2-3; D is perhaps TRBD1 or TRBD2 (5 bases each). The CDR3 has 15 amino acids. Trimming took 6 bases from V and 1 from J, leaving 14 bases between them. Germline V gene data show CDR1 as MNHNY and CDR2 as SVGAGI (reference sequence). The CDR3 reads CASRLGAPGTDTQYF. In nucleotides, the CDR3 is TGTGCCAGCAGACTCGGGGCACCCGGCACAGATACGCAGTATTTT.

This clonotype showed up many times. This chain links TRBV29-1 with TRBJ2-1, with D unclear. Trimming shortened V by 4 bases and J by 4 bases, and 8 bases separated the two germline ends. Germline values: CDR1 SQVTM, CDR2 ANQGSEA. The CDR3 is 12 amino acids. CDR3 protein: CSVVRSYNEQFF. In nucleotides, the CDR3 is TGCAGCGTTGTCAGGTCTTACAATGAGCAGTTCTTC.

This rearrangement joins TRBV27 to TRBJ2-3, with 11 positions matching TRBD2. Germline CDR1 is MNHEY and CDR2 is SMNVEV (reference sequence). Trimming at V came to 7 bases and at J to 2 bases, leaving 8 bases not matched to a gene. This CDR3 spans 16 amino acids. Here the CDR3 reads CASKRLAGSPTDTQYF. In nucleotides, the CDR3 is TGTGCCAGCAAGAGACTAGCGGGGTCCCCCACAGATACGCAGTATTTT.

The chain uses TRBV15 and TRBJ1-3; TRBD1 is a possible D gene (6 bases). Germline values: CDR1 LNHNV, CDR2 YYDKDF (reference sequence). Trimming removed 9 bases at V and 8 bases at J, with 17 bases between. The CDR3 loop spans 13 amino acids. The CDR3 sequence is CATGVGQKHTIYF. DNA of the CDR3: TGTGCCACGGGGGTCGGACAGAAGCACACCATATATTTT.

By its share, this clonotype is medium-sized. The CDR3 DNA follows: TGTGCCAGCAGTCTAACCCGGGTAGCCATTTCGGCAGATACGCAGTATTTT. Its protein is CASSLTRVAISADTQYF. The gene calls are TRBV27 and TRBJ2-3; no firm D call. Germline V CDR1 and CDR2: MNHEY, SMNVEV (reference sequence). V was cut by 5 bases and J by 4 bases, with 22 bases left in between. This CDR3 spans 17 amino acids.

This clonotype appeared many times. The gene calls are TRBV15 and TRBJ1-1; tentative D call: TRBD1 (6 bases). Per germline, CDR1 LNHNV and CDR2 YYDKDF (reference sequence). V was clipped by 2 bases and J by 7 bases, with 17 bases between them. The CDR3 runs to 15 residues. The chain's CDR3 is CATSRNTGSLGEAFF. CDR3 DNA sequence: TGTGCCACCAGCAGAAATACAGGGTCGCTGGGTGAAGCTTTCTTT.

In its sample, this clonotype is medium-sized (0.01 to 0.1%). CDR3 protein: CSTFTRDTEAFF. CDR3 in DNA: TGCAGCACTTTTACAAGGGACACTGAAGCTTTCTTT. V gene TRBV29-1 combines with J gene TRBJ1-1; D is unclear. The CDR3 is 12 residues long. Trimming pared 8 bases from V and 3 bases from J, leaving 13 bases between. Per germline, CDR1 SQVTM and CDR2 ANQGSEA.

This clonotype has at least ten counts. This chain joins TRBV6-1 and TRBJ2-3; TRBD2 aligns across 10 bases. This CDR3 comprises 15 residues. V lost 3 bases, J lost 8 bases, and 8 bases stayed unmatched. Germline-derived CDR1 and CDR2 are MNHNS and SASEGT. The CDR3 DNA reads as TGTGCCAGCAGTGAGCTCCTAGCGGGGGCGGGTACGCAGTATTTT. It specifies CASSELLAGAGTQYF.

In this sample, this clonotype turned up many times. The gene calls are TRBV13 and TRBJ2-6, with D maybe TRBD2 (7 bases). CDR3 size: 17 residues. CDR1 and CDR2 from the germline V gene are PRHDT and FYEKMQ (reference sequence). V shed 5 bases and J shed 2 bases, with 16 bases lying between them. The CDR3 spells CASSPNGGAAGANVLTF. The CDR3 nucleotides are TGTGCCAGCAGCCCAAATGGGGGGGCGGCTGGGGCCAACGTCCTGACTTTC. The full variable domain, with the rest looked up from reference TRBV13 and TRBJ2-6, is AAGVIQSPRHLIKEKRETATLKCYPIPRHDTVYWYQQGPGQDPQFLISFYEKMQSDKGSIPDRFSAQQFSDYHSELNMSSLELGDSALYFCASSPNGGAAGANVLTFGAGSRLTVL.

This clonotype was seen just once. The rearrangement links TRBV19 to TRBJ1-2; D call uncertain. Trimming removed 9 bases at V and 3 bases at J, with 11 bases between. The CDR3 sequence is 12 residues long. Germline V gene data show CDR1 as LNHDA and CDR2 as SQIVND (reference sequence). The CDR3 is CASNARDYGYTF. As DNA, the CDR3 is TGTGCCAGCAACGCAAGAGACTATGGCTACACCTTC. The variable domain in full, with the rest retrieved from reference TRBV19 and TRBJ1-2, is DGGITQSPKYLFRKEGQNVTLSCEQNLNHDAMYWYRQDPGQGLRLIYYSQIVNDFQKGDIAEGYSVSREKKESFPLTVTSAQKNPTAFYLCASNARDYGYTFGSGTRLTVV.

This clonotype was detected many times. The chain is built from TRBV6-1 and TRBJ2-2; 8 bases are shared with TRBD2. J was trimmed by 2 bases and V by 6 bases; bases with no gene match: 5. Germline V gene lookup returns CDR1 MNHNS and CDR2 SASEGT. There are 15 residues in the CDR3. This CDR3 is CASRRVAGNTGELFF. DNA for the CDR3: TGTGCCAGCAGGAGGGTAGCGGGAAACACCGGGGAGCTGTTTTTT.

This clonotype was picked up many times. J is TRBJ1-3 and V is TRBV15; D unclear. The CDR3 is 12 amino acids. Germline values: CDR1 LNHNV, CDR2 YYDKDF (reference sequence). The V and J ends lost 3 bases and 0 bases respectively, with 0 bases between them. In nucleotides, the CDR3 is TGTGCCACCAGCAGCTCTGGAAACACCATATATTTT. Its translation is CATSSSGNTIYF. Combining the CDR3 with reference TRBV15 and TRBJ1-3 gives the whole variable domain DAMVIQNPRYQVTQFGKPVTLSCSQTLNHNVMYWYQQKSSQAPKLLFHYYDKDFNNEADTPDNFQSRRPNTSFCFLDIRSPGLGDTAMYLCATSSSGNTIYFGEGSWLTVV.

Remarks on this clonotype: This is likely an artifact of a read error, given a far larger clone one base away. The V and J genes are TRBV6-6 and TRBJ2-7; 11 bases align to TRBD1. The junction had 9 bases not matched to a gene; V was cut back by 5 bases and J by 6 bases. CDR1 and CDR2 (germline): MNHNY, SVGAGI (reference sequence). CDR3 length: 15 residues. The CDR3 nucleotides read TGTGCCAGCAGTGTAGAGGGACAGGGGGGTGGCGAGCAGTACTTC. It yields the protein CASSVEGQGGGEQYF.

This clonotype was seen many times. V usage is TRBV19 and J usage is TRBJ2-5, with TRBD1 as a possible D gene (6 bases). Trimming took 10 bases from V and 4 from J, leaving 16 bases between them. The germline CDR1 and CDR2 sequences are LNHDA and SQIVND (reference sequence). CDR3 length: 13 residues. CDR3 bases: TGTGCCACCACCAACAGGGTGGGAGAGACCCAGTACTTC. Translating it yields CATTNRVGETQYF. The entire variable domain, with the rest obtained from reference TRBV19 and TRBJ2-5, is as follows: DGGITQSPKYLFRKEGQNVTLSCEQNLNHDAMYWYRQDPGQGLRLIYYSQIVNDFQKGDIAEGYSVSREKKESFPLTVTSAQKNPTAFYLCATTNRVGETQYFGPGTRLLVL.

This clonotype has ten or more counts. The CDR3 DNA follows: TGTGCCAGTAGTACCAGGGCGGTAGGAAACACCGGGGAGCTGTTTTTT. Translated: CASSTRAVGNTGELFF. The gene calls are TRBV19 and TRBJ2-2; a weak D match, TRBD1 (5 bases). Germline V gene data show CDR1 as LNHDA and CDR2 as SQIVND (reference sequence). V lost 4 bases, J lost 2 bases, and 14 bases lay in between. The CDR3 has 16 residues.

A word on this clonotype: It differs at one base from a far larger clone, so likely a read error. This chain connects TRBV6-6 to TRBJ1-5; 9 bases map to TRBD1. The CDR3 consists of 15 residues. With 5 bases clipped from V and 5 bases from J, the junction kept 7 bases outside the gene matches. Germline CDR1 MNHNY, CDR2 SVGAGI (reference sequence). CDR3 sequence reads: CASSDYRGRDQPQHF. The DNA of the CDR3 is TGTGCCAGCAGTGACTACAGGGGGCGGGATCAGCCCCAGCATTTT.

At least ten counts were recorded for this clonotype. This sequence joins TRBV6-1 and TRBJ1-6; no reliable D call. V lost 1 base, J lost 0 bases, and 7 bases lay in between. The CDR3 extends over 16 amino acids. Germline CDR1 and CDR2: MNHNS and SASEGT. CDR3 residues: CASSEVGSSYNSPLHF. Written as DNA, the CDR3 is TGTGCCAGCAGTGAAGTGGGGAGCTCCTATAATTCACCCCTCCACTTT.

This clonotype is medium-sized by share. The CDR3 spells CSVRTGSNYGYTF. In nucleotides, the CDR3 is TGCAGCGTACGGACAGGGTCTAACTATGGCTACACCTTC. The chain combines TRBV29-1 with TRBJ1-2, with TRBD1 matching 8 bases. The V segment lost 6 bases and the J segment 0 bases; nucleotides outside the gene matches: 3. The CDR3 has 13 residues. CDR1 is SQVTM and CDR2 is ANQGSEA in the germline V gene.

This clonotype was detected a few times. The chain links TRBV18 to TRBJ1-2; D unresolved. The V gene's germline CDR1 is KGHSH and CDR2 LQKENI. Trimming pared 2 bases from V and 2 bases from J, leaving 6 bases between. CDR3 length: 13 residues. The CDR3 loop reads CASSPGRNYGYTF. In DNA form, the CDR3 reads TGTGCCAGCTCACCAGGCAGAAACTATGGCTACACCTTC.

This clonotype turned up a few times. This chain joins TRBV4-1 and TRBJ2-1; 7 bases are a match to TRBD1. Germline V CDR1 and CDR2: MGHRA, YSYEKL. Germline trimming cut 3 bases from V and 8 bases from J; bases unmatched to any gene: 7. This CDR3 has 14 residues. CDR3 nucleotides: TGCGCCAGCAGCCAGGCAGACAGGGCCGATGAGCAGTTCTTC. It yields the protein CASSQADRADEQFF.

This clonotype occurred a few times. The V call is TRBV7-9, the J call TRBJ2-2, with D possibly matching TRBD2 (6 bases). Germline lookup yields CDR1 SEHNR and CDR2 FQNEAQ (reference sequence). V lost 6 bases, J lost 5 bases, and 19 bases lay in between. The CDR3 consists of 16 residues. CDR3 sequence: CASSRLWRGSTGELFF. CDR3 bases: TGTGCCAGCAGTCGCCTTTGGAGGGGTTCGACCGGGGAGCTGTTTTTT. The variable domain in full, with the rest retrieved from reference TRBV7-9 and TRBJ2-2, is DTGVSQNPRHKITKRGQNVTFRCDPISEHNRLYWYRQTLGQGPEFLTYFQNEAQLEKSRLLSDRFSAERPKGSFSTLEIQRTEQGDSAMYLCASSRLWRGSTGELFFGEGSRLTVL.

This clonotype has at least ten counts. This rearrangement joins TRBV25-1 to TRBJ1-1; D unresolved. CDR3 size: 15 residues. Per germline, CDR1 MGHDK and CDR2 SYGVNS. The V end lost 0 bases, the J end lost 5 bases, and 13 bases lay between the germline ends. CDR3 in DNA: TGTGCCAGCAGTGAATATCAAGGGAGGAGAACTGAAGCTTTCTTT. It yields the protein CASSEYQGRRTEAFF.

Many counts were recorded for this clonotype. The V call is TRBV29-1, the J call TRBJ2-7; the match to TRBD1 covers 9 bases. Germline V gives CDR1 SQVTM, CDR2 ANQGSEA. The CDR3 spans 13 residues. J was trimmed by 6 bases and V by 4 bases; bases with no gene match: 7. CDR3 in DNA: TGCAGCGTTGTACCGGGACAGGGAGCCGAGCAGTACTTC. Residues: CSVVPGQGAEQYF.